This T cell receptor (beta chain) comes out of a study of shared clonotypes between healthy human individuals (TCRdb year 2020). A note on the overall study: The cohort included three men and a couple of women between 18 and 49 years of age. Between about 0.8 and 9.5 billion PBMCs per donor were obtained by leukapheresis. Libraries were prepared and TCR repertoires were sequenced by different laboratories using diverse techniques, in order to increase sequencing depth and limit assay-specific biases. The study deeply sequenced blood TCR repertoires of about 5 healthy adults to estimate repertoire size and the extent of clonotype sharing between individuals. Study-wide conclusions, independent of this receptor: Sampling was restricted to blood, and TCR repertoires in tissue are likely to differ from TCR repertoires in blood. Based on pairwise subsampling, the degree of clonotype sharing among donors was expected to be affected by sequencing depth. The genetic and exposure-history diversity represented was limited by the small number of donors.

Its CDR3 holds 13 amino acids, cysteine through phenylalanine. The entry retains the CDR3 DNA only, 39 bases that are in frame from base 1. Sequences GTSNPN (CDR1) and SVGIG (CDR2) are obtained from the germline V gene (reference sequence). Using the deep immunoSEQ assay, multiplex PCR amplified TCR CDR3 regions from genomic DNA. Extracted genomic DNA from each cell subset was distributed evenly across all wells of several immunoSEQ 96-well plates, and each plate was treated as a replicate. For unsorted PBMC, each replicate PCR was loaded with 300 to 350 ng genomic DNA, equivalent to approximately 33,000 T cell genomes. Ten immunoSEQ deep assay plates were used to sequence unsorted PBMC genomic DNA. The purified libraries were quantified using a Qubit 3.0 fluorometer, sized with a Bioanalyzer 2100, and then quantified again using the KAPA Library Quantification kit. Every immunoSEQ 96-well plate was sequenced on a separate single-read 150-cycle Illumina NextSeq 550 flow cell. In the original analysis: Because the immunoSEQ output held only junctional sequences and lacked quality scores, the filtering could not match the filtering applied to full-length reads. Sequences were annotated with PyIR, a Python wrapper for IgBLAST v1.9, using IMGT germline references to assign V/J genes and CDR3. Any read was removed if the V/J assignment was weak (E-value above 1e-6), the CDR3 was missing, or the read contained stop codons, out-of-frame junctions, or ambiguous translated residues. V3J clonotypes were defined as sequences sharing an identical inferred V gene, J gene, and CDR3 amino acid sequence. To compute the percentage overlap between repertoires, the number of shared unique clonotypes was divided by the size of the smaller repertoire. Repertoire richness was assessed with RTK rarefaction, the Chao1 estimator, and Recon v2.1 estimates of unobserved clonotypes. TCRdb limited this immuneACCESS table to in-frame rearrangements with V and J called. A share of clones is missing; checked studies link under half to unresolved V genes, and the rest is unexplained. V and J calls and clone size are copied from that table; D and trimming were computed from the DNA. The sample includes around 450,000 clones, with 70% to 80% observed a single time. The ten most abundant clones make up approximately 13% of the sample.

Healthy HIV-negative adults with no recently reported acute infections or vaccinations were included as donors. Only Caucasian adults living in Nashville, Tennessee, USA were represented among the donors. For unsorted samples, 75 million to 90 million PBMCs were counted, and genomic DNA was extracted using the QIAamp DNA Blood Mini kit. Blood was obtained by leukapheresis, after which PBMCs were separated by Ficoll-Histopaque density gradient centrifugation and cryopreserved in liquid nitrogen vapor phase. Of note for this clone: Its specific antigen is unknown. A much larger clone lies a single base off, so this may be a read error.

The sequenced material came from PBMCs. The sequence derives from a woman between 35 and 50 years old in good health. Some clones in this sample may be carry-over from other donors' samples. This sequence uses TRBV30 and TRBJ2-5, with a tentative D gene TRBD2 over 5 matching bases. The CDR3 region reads CAWSPGSEEAQYF. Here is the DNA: TGTGCCTGGAGCCCTGGGAGCGAAGAGGCCCAGTACTTC. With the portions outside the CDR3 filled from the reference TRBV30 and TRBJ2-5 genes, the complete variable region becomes SQTIHQWPATLVQPVGSPLSLECTVEGTSNPNLYWYRQAAGRGLQLLFYSVGIGQISSEVPQNLSASRPQDRQFILSSKKLLLSDSGFYLCAWSPGSEEAQYFGPGTRLLVL.